A single sample is the source of the 21 T cell receptor beta chains below, sequenced in a study of blood T cell repertoires in COVID-19. Assay used: immunoSEQ multiplex PCR; TCRdb lists only in-frame clones, some missing. Of 150,000 to 250,000 clones in the sample, 65% to 85% were seen once. Sequenced material: PBMCs or T cells enriched from blood (not recorded which). Receptors were obtained from a man aged 35 to 55 who had recovered from COVID-19.

V and J are TRBV5-4 and TRBJ1-6; no firm D call. From germline, CDR1 is SGHNT and CDR2 YYREEE (reference sequence). Trimming removed 3 bases from V and 7 bases from J, with 14 bases in between. There are 15 residues in the CDR3. The CDR3 DNA is TGTGCCAGCAGCTCGCGCGGGGAGATGAATTCACCCCTCCACTTT. Its protein is CASSSRGEMNSPLHF.

J is TRBJ1-4 and V is TRBV5-4; TRBD1 aligns across 8 bases. The trim removed 0 bases at V and 6 bases at J, leaving 4 bases unmatched. CDR3 length equals 15 residues. Germline V lookup: CDR1 SGHNT, CDR2 YYREEE (reference sequence). DNA for the CDR3: TGTGCCAGCAGCTTGGCCACAGGGGGTGATGAAAAACTGTTTTTT. Protein sequence: CASSLATGGDEKLFF.

CDR3 region: CSASLRAGYNSPLHF. The CDR3 DNA sequence: TGCAGTGCTAGTCTTCGAGCAGGTTATAATTCACCCCTCCACTTT. The gene calls are TRBV20-1 and TRBJ1-6; no clear D. Trimming left V 3 bases short and J 4 bases short, with 13 bases between. CDR1 is DFQATT and CDR2 is SNEGSKA in the germline V gene (reference sequence). The CDR3 consists of 15 residues.

The J gene is TRBJ1-1, the V gene TRBV25-1; D call uncertain. This CDR3 is built from 13 residues. Germline loops: CDR1 MGHDK, CDR2 SYGVNS. The V and J ends lost 7 bases and 7 bases respectively, with 16 bases between them. CDR3 in DNA: TGTGCCAGCACCAGGTCCGGAAATTATGAAGCTTTCTTT. Translating gives CASTRSGNYEAFF.

Details on this clone: The sample holds other DNA sequences that translate to the same CDR3. The rearrangement joins TRBV6-5 to TRBJ1-2; 8 nucleotides line up with TRBD1. The CDR3 sequence is 11 residues long. Germline lookup yields CDR1 MNHEY and CDR2 SVGAGI. Trimming took 6 bases from V and 7 from J; bases not matched to a gene: 1. The CDR3 spells CASSTGGGYTF. CDR3 coding DNA: TGTGCCAGCAGCACAGGGGGTGGCTACACCTTC.

This clone was detected only once. This chain joins TRBV7-9 and TRBJ2-1; the match to TRBD2 covers 7 bases. The V gene's germline CDR1 is SEHNR and CDR2 FQNEAQ (reference sequence). The CDR3 runs to 15 residues. Unmatched junction bases numbered 3, after V lost 1 base and J lost 3 bases. CDR3 nucleotide sequence: TGTGCCAGCAGCTTAGGGTCTAGCGGCTACAATGAGCAGTTCTTC. Its protein is CASSLGSSGYNEQFF. The full variable domain, in which reference TRBV7-9 and TRBJ2-1 provide the parts outside the CDR3, is DTGVSQNPRHKITKRGQNVTFRCDPISEHNRLYWYRQTLGQGPEFLTYFQNEAQLEKSRLLSDRFSAERPKGSFSTLEIQRTEQGDSAMYLCASSLGSSGYNEQFFGPGTRLTVL.

The table lists this clone with a count of one. This chain connects TRBV4-1 to TRBJ1-2, with D perhaps TRBD1 (6 bases). V was cut by 6 bases and J by 2 bases, with 16 bases left in between. Per the germline V gene, CDR1 is MGHRA and CDR2 is YSYEKL. There are 15 residues in the CDR3. Here the CDR3 reads CASSDLKTGNYGYTF. The CDR3 DNA reads TGCGCCAGCAGTGACTTAAAAACAGGGAACTATGGCTACACCTTC.

The chain combines TRBV5-6 with TRBJ1-3; 7 bases align to TRBD1. Germline values: CDR1 SGHDT, CDR2 YYEEEE. The length of the CDR3 is 16 residues. The V gene end was trimmed by 4 bases and the J gene end by 1 base; junction bases not matched to a gene: 8. CDR3 in amino acids: CASSPGQLPSGNTIYF. DNA for the CDR3: TGTGCCAGCAGCCCGGGACAGCTTCCATCTGGAAACACCATATATTTT.

This clone was detected only a few times. The chain has TRBV7-8 and TRBJ2-3; 7 bases are shared with TRBD1. CDR1 and CDR2 (germline): SGHVS, FQNEAQ. This CDR3 comprises 14 residues. The ends lost 7 bases at V and 2 bases at J; junction bases unmatched: 6. CDR3 coding DNA: TGTGCCAGCATAAGGGACAGTAACACAGATACGCAGTATTTT. Translation: CASIRDSNTDTQYF.

The table lists this clone with a few counts. The chain combines TRBV20-1 with TRBJ1-2; maybe TRBD1 (6 bases). The CDR3 is 13 amino acids. Germline-derived CDR1 and CDR2 are DFQATT and SNEGSKA (reference sequence). V was clipped by 3 bases and J by 4 bases, with 12 bases between them. Written as DNA, the CDR3 is TGCAGTGCTAGTGCCGGGACAAGCTATGGCTACACCTTC. It is translated as CSASAGTSYGYTF.

This CDR3 reads CASSLEGRGAYGYTF. The CDR3, as DNA: TGCGCCAGCAGCTTGGAGGGCAGGGGAGCGTATGGCTACACCTTC. The V call is TRBV5-1, the J call TRBJ1-2; perhaps TRBD1 as D (6 bases). Germline values: CDR1 SGHRS, CDR2 YFSETQ. This CDR3 has 15 residues. Trimming took 0 bases from V and 5 from J, leaving 14 bases between them.

This sequence joins TRBV3-1 (or the pseudogene TRBV3-2) and TRBJ1-2; 7 bases map to TRBD1. V shed 7 bases and J 8 bases; nucleotides not matched to a gene: 10. Germline assignment: CDR1 LGHDT and CDR2 YNNKEL (reference sequence). The CDR3 spans 13 residues. The CDR3 DNA is TGTGCCAGCACCGAGCCAGGGGGGAGGGGCTACACCTTC. Translating it yields CASTEPGGRGYTF.

This clone occurred once. This sequence joins TRBV6-5 and TRBJ1-2; 7 nucleotides match TRBD1. The CDR3 spans 13 residues. The V segment lost 7 bases and the J segment 4 bases; nucleotides outside the gene matches: 6. Germline CDR1 and CDR2: MNHEY and SVGAGI. The CDR3 sequence is CASNDDRAYGYTF. The DNA of the CDR3 is TGTGCCAGCAACGACGACAGGGCCTATGGCTACACCTTC.

The chain has TRBV3-1 (or the pseudogene TRBV3-2) and TRBJ2-5, with 9 bases fitting TRBD1. The CDR3 length is 16 residues. Unmatched junction bases numbered 10, after V lost 4 bases and J lost 4 bases. Looked up from germline, CDR1 is LGHDT and CDR2 is YNNKEL (reference sequence). The chain's CDR3 is CASSPTKGQGPETQYF. As DNA, the CDR3 is TGTGCCAGCAGCCCAACAAAGGGACAGGGACCAGAGACCCAGTACTTC.

Here the CDR3 DNA reads TGCGCCAGCAGCCTCCTAACCTCGGGCAGGGGATACAATTCACCCCTCCACTTT. Amino acid sequence: CASSLLTSGRGYNSPLHF. The chain combines TRBV4-1 with TRBJ1-6; perhaps TRBD1 as D (6 bases). The CDR3 has 18 residues. The germline CDR1 and CDR2 sequences are MGHRA and YSYEKL. Deletions cut 4 bases from V and 7 bases from J, with 23 bases between.

The J gene is TRBJ1-1, the V gene TRBV3-1 (or the pseudogene TRBV3-2); 7 bases map to TRBD1. CDR1 and CDR2 (germline): LGHDT, YNNKEL (reference sequence). This CDR3 spans 15 amino acids. The junction had 11 bases not matched to a gene; V was cut back by 4 bases and J by 6 bases. The CDR3 region is CASSPTGEVEAEAFF. The CDR3 DNA is TGTGCCAGCAGCCCAACAGGGGAGGTAGAGGCTGAAGCTTTCTTT.

The sample holds a few counts of this clone. The gene calls are TRBV27 and TRBJ1-1; 7 bases fit TRBD1. Trimming cost V 4 bases and J 5 bases; bases outside gene matches: 25. The CDR3 runs 20 residues. Germline CDR1 is MNHEY and CDR2 is SMNVEV (reference sequence). In DNA form, the CDR3 reads TGTGCCAGCAGTTATCCCCGAATCATCACAGGGGACGGGGCTGTTACTGAAGCTTTCTTT. This translates into CASSYPRIITGDGAVTEAFF.

The chain recombines TRBV10-3 with TRBJ2-7; 10 nucleotides agree with TRBD2. The germline V gene has CDR1 ENHRY and CDR2 SYGVKD. This CDR3 is built from 14 residues. The V segment lost 11 bases and the J segment 2 bases; nucleotides outside the gene matches: 9. CDR3 sequence reads: CAATSTSGAYEQYF. The CDR3 nucleotides read TGTGCCGCTACATCCACTAGCGGGGCCTACGAGCAGTACTTC.

In nucleotides, the CDR3 is TGTGCCAGCAGGGGGGGTGGCGATGAAAAACTGTTTTTT. It encodes CASRGGGDEKLFF. The rearrangement uses TRBV27 and TRBJ1-4, with D possibly being TRBD1 (5 bases). CDR1 is MNHEY and CDR2 is SMNVEV in the germline V gene (reference sequence). The germline V and J ends were trimmed by 6 bases and 6 bases, with 11 bases remaining between them. This CDR3 spans 13 amino acids.

The count of this clone is one. The chain recombines TRBV29-1 with TRBJ2-1; D remains ambiguous. Germline CDR1 reads SQVTM; CDR2 reads ANQGSEA. The V end was cut by 4 bases, the J end by 4 bases, with 14 bases between. The length of the CDR3 is 14 residues. The CDR3 reads CSVAPPPFYNEQFF. In DNA form, the CDR3 reads TGCAGCGTTGCTCCCCCCCCCTTTTACAATGAGCAGTTCTTC.

The CDR3 DNA reads as TGTGCCAGCAGCCAAGGGGCTAGCGGGGGGGTCGAGCAGTACTTC. It is translated as CASSQGASGGVEQYF. The chain joins TRBV4-2 to TRBJ2-7; 12 bases map to TRBD2. J lost 6 bases, V lost 1 base, and 4 bases had no gene match. This CDR3 contains 15 residues. Germline assignment: CDR1 LGHNA and CDR2 YNFKEQ.